The rows below give T cell receptor beta chains drawn from one sample of a study of T cell responses to AZD1222 COVID-19 vaccine. Here immunoSEQ multiplex PCR was the method, and the copy in TCRdb shows in-frame clones only, minus some. The sample records 110,000 or so clones, about 80% being singletons. The source material was peripheral blood, sampled on day 0 of AZD1222 vaccination. The receptors derive from an adult in good health. Both conserved end residues are part of each CDR3. A D gene is named only where the DNA matches it firmly. Rows give clone size only sometimes, using once, few, many, or a class for an expanded clone.

.	.	TRBV3-1/TRBV3-2	TRBJ2-4	CASSQDPESLEEYF	TGTGCCAGCAGCCAAGATCCTGAGTCATTGGAGGAGTACTTC
.	.	TRBV7-2	TRBJ1-1	CASSLVGGVEAFF	TGTGCCAGCAGCTTAGTGGGGGGGGTTGAAGCTTTCTTT
.	.	TRBV7-9	TRBJ2-2	CASSLWSPGTGELFF	TGTGCCAGCAGCTTATGGAGCCCTGGGACCGGGGAGCTGTTTTTT
once	.	TRBV4-2	TRBJ2-7	CASSQDGGLYEQYF	TGTGCCAGCAGCCAAGATGGGGGTCTATACGAGCAGTACTTC
few	.	TRBV7-8	TRBJ2-7	CASRYGVGAPYEQYF	TGTGCCAGCAGGTATGGGGTCGGTGCTCCCTACGAGCAGTACTTC
.	.	TRBV4-3	TRBJ1-4	CASSQELSSGTRDEKLFF	TGCGCCAGCAGCCAAGAACTCTCCAGCGGGACAAGGGACGAAAAACTGTTTTTT
.	.	TRBV7-9	TRBJ1-2	CASSLTPVGYTF	TGTGCCAGCAGCCTGACACCCGTCGGCTACACCTTC
.	TRBD1	TRBV19	TRBJ1-1	CASSQNRGGDTEAFF	TGTGCCAGTAGTCAGAACAGGGGGGGGGACACTGAAGCTTTCTTT
few	.	TRBV5-1	TRBJ2-5	CASSPSWGQETQYF	TGCGCCAGCAGCCCGTCCTGGGGTCAAGAGACCCAGTACTTC
.	.	TRBV7-2	TRBJ1-1	CASARHMNTEAFF	TGTGCCAGCGCGAGACACATGAACACTGAAGCTTTCTTT
.	.	TRBV3-1/TRBV3-2	TRBJ1-1	CASSRQGGDLEAFF	TGTGCCAGCAGCCGCCAGGGAGGAGACCTTGAAGCTTTCTTT
.	.	TRBV24-1	TRBJ2-1	CATSDPRDPSNEQFF	TGTGCCACCAGTGACCCCAGGGACCCTAGCAATGAGCAGTTCTTC
.	.	TRBV4-3	TRBJ2-4	CASSQEQGNIQYF	TGCGCCAGCAGCCAAGAACAGGGTAACATTCAGTACTTC
once	.	TRBV5-1	TRBJ1-6	CASSLPGMNSPLHF	TGCGCCAGCAGCTTGCCCGGGATGAATTCACCCCTCCACTTT
.	.	TRBV14	TRBJ2-7	CASSYGLFPSYEQYF	TGTGCCAGCAGCTACGGACTTTTTCCCTCCTACGAGCAGTACTTC
.	TRBD1	TRBV6-6	TRBJ2-1	CASSRGQGHEQFF	TGTGCCAGCAGTAGGGGACAGGGTCATGAGCAGTTCTTC
.	.	TRBV7-9	TRBJ1-6	CASSPRGQAGDSPLHF	TGTGCCAGCAGCCCTCGGGGGCAGGCCGGGGATTCACCCCTCCACTTT
.	.	TRBV7-2	TRBJ2-1	CASSLGGRRDEQFF	TGTGCCAGCAGCTTAGGAGGGAGGAGGGATGAGCAGTTCTTC
once	.	TRBV12-5	TRBJ2-1	CASGLNDEQFF	TGTGCTAGTGGTTTGAACGATGAGCAGTTCTTC
few	.	TRBV15	TRBJ1-4	CATSPRTLTLGEKLFF	TGTGCCACCAGCCCGAGGACCCTGACATTAGGAGAAAAACTGTTTTTT
.	TRBD1	TRBV7-2	TRBJ1-1	CASSPNRGEAFF	TGTGCCAGCAGCCCTAACAGGGGAGAAGCTTTCTTT
.	.	TRBV6-5	TRBJ1-1	CASSERGNTEAFF	TGTGCCAGCAGCGAGAGAGGGAACACTGAAGCTTTCTTT
.	.	TRBV12-3/TRBV12-4	TRBJ1-2	CASSPTVRSGYTF	TGTGCCAGCAGTCCGACAGTCAGGTCCGGCTACACCTTC
.	.	TRBV7-3	TRBJ2-5	CASSPSGGARETQYF	TGTGCCAGCAGCCCGTCCGGCGGGGCTAGAGAGACCCAGTACTTC
.	.	TRBV5-6	TRBJ2-1	CASSLAGAGEQFF	TGTGCCAGCAGCTTGGCAGGGGCAGGTGAGCAGTTCTTC
.	.	TRBV3-1/TRBV3-2	TRBJ1-1	CASSPPGTEAFF	TGTGCCAGCAGCCCCCCCGGCACTGAAGCTTTCTTT
.	TRBD1	TRBV6-2/TRBV6-3	TRBJ1-1	CASSYTRDRAFF	TGTGCCAGCAGTTACACCCGGGACAGGGCTTTCTTT
.	TRBD1	TRBV18	TRBJ1-2	CASSQQGISYGYTF	TGTGCCAGCTCACAACAGGGGATCAGCTATGGCTACACCTTC
once	.	TRBV7-6	TRBJ2-3	CASSFRQNTDTQYF	TGTGCCAGCAGCTTTCGACAGAACACAGATACGCAGTATTTT
.	.	TRBV3-1/TRBV3-2	TRBJ1-1	CASSRGRITEAFF	TGTGCCAGCAGCCGAGGACGGATCACTGAAGCTTTCTTT
.	TRBD1	TRBV7-8	TRBJ1-2	CASSLADRVYGYTF	TGTGCCAGCAGCTTAGCGGACAGGGTATACGGCTACACCTTC
.	TRBD2	TRBV11-3	TRBJ2-1	CASSPGGGRGQFF	TGTGCCAGCAGCCCCGGGGGGGGTAGGGGGCAGTTCTTC
once	.	TRBV5-1	TRBJ2-7	CASSFGTIYEQYF	TGCGCCAGCAGCTTCGGCACAATCTACGAGCAGTACTTC
once	TRBD2	TRBV5-6	TRBJ2-3	CASSSDILAGGRVAQYF	TGTGCCAGCAGCTCCGATATACTAGCGGGGGGAAGGGTTGCGCAGTATTTT
.	.	TRBV7-6	TRBJ1-5	CASSLGAGLEQPQHF	TGTGCCAGCAGCTTAGGGGCAGGGTTGGAGCAGCCCCAGCATTTT
.	.	TRBV3-1/TRBV3-2	TRBJ1-5	CASSQDHSNQPQHF	TGTGCCAGCAGCCAAGACCACAGCAATCAGCCCCAGCATTTT
once	.	TRBV29-1	TRBJ1-1	CSVFTWGAANTEAFF	TGCAGCGTGTTCACTTGGGGGGCTGCGAACACTGAAGCTTTCTTT
.	.	TRBV5-5	TRBJ1-2	CASSLVQEFYGYTF	TGTGCCAGCAGCTTGGTACAGGAGTTCTATGGCTACACCTTC
.	.	TRBV21-1	TRBJ1-1	CASSKKSSRTEAFF	TGTGCCAGCAGCAAAAAAAGTTCGAGGACTGAAGCTTTCTTT
.	.	TRBV10-3	TRBJ2-5	CAIRSQVPLSETQYF	TGTGCCATCAGGTCACAGGTTCCTTTGTCGGAGACCCAGTACTTC
.	.	TRBV5-1	TRBJ2-1	CASSLKPNEQFF	TGCGCCAGCAGCTTGAAGCCAAATGAGCAGTTCTTC
.	TRBD2	TRBV7-8	TRBJ2-1	CASSPLGGGPYNEQFF	TGTGCCAGCAGCCCCCTCGGGGGGGGACCCTACAATGAGCAGTTCTTC
few	.	TRBV25-1	TRBJ2-3	CASGLITGTRQYF	TGTGCCAGCGGACTGATCACGGGGACTCGGCAGTATTTT
.	.	TRBV13	TRBJ2-5	CASSSEDSMKETQYF	TGTGCCAGCAGCTCTGAGGACTCGATGAAAGAGACCCAGTACTTC
.	TRBD1	TRBV5-1	TRBJ1-4	CASSLEQGAEKLFF	TGCGCCAGCAGCTTGGAACAGGGGGCAGAAAAACTGTTTTTT
.	.	TRBV5-1	TRBJ2-5	CASSLAQGTQYF	TGCGCCAGCAGCTTGGCTCAGGGGACCCAGTACTTC
.	TRBD2	TRBV5-1	TRBJ2-4	CASSLGLAGGKYDAKNIQYF	TGCGCCAGCAGCTTGGGGCTAGCGGGGGGTAAATACGATGCCAAAAACATTCAGTACTTC
.	.	TRBV27	TRBJ2-2	CASSRGRNTGELFF	TGTGCCAGCAGTCGGGGGAGGAACACCGGGGAGCTGTTTTTT
.	TRBD1	TRBV5-1	TRBJ1-1	CASSVTGSHTEAFF	TGCGCCAGCAGCGTGACAGGGTCTCACACTGAAGCTTTCTTT
few	.	TRBV4-1	TRBJ2-7	CASSQVAGTYEQYF	TGCGCCAGCAGCCAAGTAGCAGGGACCTACGAGCAGTACTTC
.	.	TRBV6-5	TRBJ1-3	CASSYSTGATGNTIYF	TGTGCCAGCAGTTACTCTACGGGGGCGACTGGAAACACCATATATTTT
.	TRBD1	TRBV12-3/TRBV12-4	TRBJ2-1	CASSFDRGSEQFF	TGTGCCAGCAGTTTCGACAGGGGAAGTGAGCAGTTCTTC
few	TRBD1	TRBV6-5	TRBJ1-5	CASGEGQGYQPQHF	TGTGCCAGCGGGGAGGGACAGGGCTATCAGCCCCAGCATTTT
.	.	TRBV2	TRBJ1-6	CASRQDRGYNSPLHF	TGTGCCAGCAGACAAGACAGAGGCTATAATTCACCCCTCCACTTT
.	.	TRBV5-4	TRBJ2-5	CASSLLQEETQYF	TGTGCCAGCAGCTTACTCCAGGAAGAGACCCAGTACTTC